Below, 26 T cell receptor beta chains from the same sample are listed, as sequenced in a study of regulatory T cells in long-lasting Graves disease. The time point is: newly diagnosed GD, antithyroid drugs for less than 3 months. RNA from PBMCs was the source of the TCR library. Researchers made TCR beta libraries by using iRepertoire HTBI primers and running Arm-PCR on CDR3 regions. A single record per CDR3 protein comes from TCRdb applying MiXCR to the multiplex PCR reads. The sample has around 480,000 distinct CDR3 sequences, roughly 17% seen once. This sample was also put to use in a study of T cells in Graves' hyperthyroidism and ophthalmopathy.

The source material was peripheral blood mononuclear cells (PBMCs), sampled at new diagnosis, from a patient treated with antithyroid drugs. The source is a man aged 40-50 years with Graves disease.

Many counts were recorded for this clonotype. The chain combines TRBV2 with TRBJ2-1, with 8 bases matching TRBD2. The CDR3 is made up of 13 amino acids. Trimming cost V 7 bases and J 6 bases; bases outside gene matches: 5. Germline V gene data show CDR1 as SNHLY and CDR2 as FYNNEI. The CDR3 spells CASNELAVNEQFF. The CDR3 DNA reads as TGTGCCAGCAACGAACTAGCGGTCAATGAGCAGTTCTTC. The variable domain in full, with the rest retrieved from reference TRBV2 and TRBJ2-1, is EPEVTQTPSHQVTQMGQEVILRCVPISNHLYFYWYRQILGQKVEFLVSFYNNEISEKSEIFDDQFSVERPDGSNFTLKIRSTKLEDSAMYFCASNELAVNEQFFGPGTRLTVL.

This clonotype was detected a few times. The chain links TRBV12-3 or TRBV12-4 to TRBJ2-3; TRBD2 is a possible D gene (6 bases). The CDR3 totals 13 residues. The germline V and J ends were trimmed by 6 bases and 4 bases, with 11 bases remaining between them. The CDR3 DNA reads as TGTGCCAGCAGCCCGACTAGTCCAGATACGCAGTATTTT. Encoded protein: CASSPTSPDTQYF.

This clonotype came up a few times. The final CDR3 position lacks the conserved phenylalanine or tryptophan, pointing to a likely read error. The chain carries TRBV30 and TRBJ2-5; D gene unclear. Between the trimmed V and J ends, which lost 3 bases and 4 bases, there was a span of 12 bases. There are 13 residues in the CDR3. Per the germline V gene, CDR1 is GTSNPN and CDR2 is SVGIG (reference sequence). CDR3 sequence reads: CAWRGRIGETQYL. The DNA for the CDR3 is TGTGCCTGGAGGGGCAGGATTGGAGAGACCCAGTACCTC.

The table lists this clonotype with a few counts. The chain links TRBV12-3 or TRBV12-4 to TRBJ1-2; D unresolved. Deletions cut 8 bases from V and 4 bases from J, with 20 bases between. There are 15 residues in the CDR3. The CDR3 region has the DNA TGTGCCAGCTCCCTGAGTCTTAACGTAATCTATGGCTACACCTTC. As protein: CASSLSLNVIYGYTF.

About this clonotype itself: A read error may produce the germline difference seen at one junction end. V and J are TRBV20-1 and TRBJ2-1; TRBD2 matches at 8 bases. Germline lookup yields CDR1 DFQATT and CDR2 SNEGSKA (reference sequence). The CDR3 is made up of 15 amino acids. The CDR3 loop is CSARAEAGVGNEQFF. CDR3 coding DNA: TGCAGTGCGAGAGCCGAAGCGGGAGTGGGGAATGAGCAGTTCTTC.

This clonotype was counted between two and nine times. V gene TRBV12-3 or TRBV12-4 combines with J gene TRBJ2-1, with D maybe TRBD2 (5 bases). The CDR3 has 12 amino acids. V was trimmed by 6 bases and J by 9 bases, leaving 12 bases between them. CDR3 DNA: TGTGCCAGCAGCAGGCCACGGGGTGAGCAGTTCTTC. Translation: CASSRPRGEQFF.

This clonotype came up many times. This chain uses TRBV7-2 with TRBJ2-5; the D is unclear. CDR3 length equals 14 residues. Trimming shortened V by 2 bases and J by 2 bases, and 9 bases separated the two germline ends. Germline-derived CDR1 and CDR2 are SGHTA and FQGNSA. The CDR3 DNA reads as TGTGCCAGCAGCTTAATGGCCGGACAAGAGACCCAGTACTTC. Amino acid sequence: CASSLMAGQETQYF.

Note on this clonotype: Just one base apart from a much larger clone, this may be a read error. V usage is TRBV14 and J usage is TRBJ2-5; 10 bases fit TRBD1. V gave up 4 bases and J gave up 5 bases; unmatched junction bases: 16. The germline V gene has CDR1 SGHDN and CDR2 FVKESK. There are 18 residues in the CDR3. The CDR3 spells CASSPPRDRGLISETQYF. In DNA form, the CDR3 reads TGTGCCAGCAGCCCTCCCCGGGACAGGGGACTAATATCGGAGACCCAGTACTTC.

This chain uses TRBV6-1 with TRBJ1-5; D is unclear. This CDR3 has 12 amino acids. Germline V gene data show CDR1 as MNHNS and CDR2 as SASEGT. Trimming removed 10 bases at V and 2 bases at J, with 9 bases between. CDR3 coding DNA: TGTGCCACGAAGGGTGGCAATCAGCCCCAGCATTTT. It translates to CATKGGNQPQHF.

For the CDR3, the DNA is TGTGCCAGCAGCGTAGGAAAGCGGGAGCCGTACGAGCAGTACTTC. Translated: CASSVGKREPYEQYF. The chain links TRBV9 to TRBJ2-7; 8 bases match TRBD2. J gave up 4 bases and V 0 bases, and 6 bases lay outside the gene matches. The germline V gene encodes CDR1 SGDLS and CDR2 YYNGEE. This CDR3 comprises 15 residues.

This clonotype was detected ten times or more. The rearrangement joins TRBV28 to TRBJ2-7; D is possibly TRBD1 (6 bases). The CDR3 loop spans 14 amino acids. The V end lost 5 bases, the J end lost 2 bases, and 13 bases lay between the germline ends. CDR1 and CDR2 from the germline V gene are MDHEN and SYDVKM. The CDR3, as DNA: TGTGCCAGCAGTCCAACAGGGTCTGCCTACGAGCAGTACTTC. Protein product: CASSPTGSAYEQYF.

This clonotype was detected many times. CDR3 DNA: TGTGCCAGCAGTGGACTAGCGGGAGGGTTTGAGCAGTTCTTC. Its protein is CASSGLAGGFEQFF. This rearrangement joins TRBV2 to TRBJ2-1; TRBD2 aligns across 14 bases. CDR3 length: 14 amino acids. V trimming: 4 bases; J trimming: 9 bases; junction bases outside the gene matches: 2. CDR1 SNHLY and CDR2 FYNNEI come from the germline V gene.

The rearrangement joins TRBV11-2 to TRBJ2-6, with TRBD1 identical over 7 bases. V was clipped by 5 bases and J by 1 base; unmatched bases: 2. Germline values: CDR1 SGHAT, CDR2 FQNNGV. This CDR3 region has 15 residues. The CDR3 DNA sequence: TGTGCCAGCAGCACAGGGGTGTCTGGGGCCAACGTCCTGACTTTC. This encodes CASSTGVSGANVLTF.

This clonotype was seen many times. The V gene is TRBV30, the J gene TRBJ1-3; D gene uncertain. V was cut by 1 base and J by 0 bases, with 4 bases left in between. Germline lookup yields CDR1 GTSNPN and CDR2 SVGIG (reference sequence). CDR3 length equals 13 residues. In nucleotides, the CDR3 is TGTGCCTGGAGTGGCTTCTCTGGAAACACCATATATTTT. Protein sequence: CAWSGFSGNTIYF.

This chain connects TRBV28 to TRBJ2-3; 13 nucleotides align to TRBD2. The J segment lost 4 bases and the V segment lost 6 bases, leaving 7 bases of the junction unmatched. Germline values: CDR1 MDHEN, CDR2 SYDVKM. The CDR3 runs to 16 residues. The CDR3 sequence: CASSRTSGRRADTQYF. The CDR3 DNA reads TGTGCCAGCAGCAGGACTAGCGGGAGAAGGGCAGATACGCAGTATTTT.

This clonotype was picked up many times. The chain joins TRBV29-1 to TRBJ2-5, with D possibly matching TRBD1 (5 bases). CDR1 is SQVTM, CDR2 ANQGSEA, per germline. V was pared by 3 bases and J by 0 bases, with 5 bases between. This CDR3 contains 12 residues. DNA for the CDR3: TGCAGCGTTGACAGGGACCAAGAGACCCAGTACTTC. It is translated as CSVDRDQETQYF.

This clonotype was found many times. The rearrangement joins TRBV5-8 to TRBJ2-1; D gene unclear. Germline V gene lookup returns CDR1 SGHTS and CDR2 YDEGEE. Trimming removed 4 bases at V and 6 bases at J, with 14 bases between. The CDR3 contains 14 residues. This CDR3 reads CASSEKVLGNEQFF. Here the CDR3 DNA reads TGTGCCAGCAGCGAGAAAGTCCTAGGCAATGAGCAGTTCTTC.

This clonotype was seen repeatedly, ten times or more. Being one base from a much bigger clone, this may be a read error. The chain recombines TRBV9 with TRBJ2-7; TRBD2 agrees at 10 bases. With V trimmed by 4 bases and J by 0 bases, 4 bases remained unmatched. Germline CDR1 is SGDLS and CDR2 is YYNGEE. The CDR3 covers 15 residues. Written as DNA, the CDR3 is TGTGCCAGCAGCCTGTCTAGCGGGAGCTCCTACGAGCAGTACTTC. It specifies CASSLSSGSSYEQYF.

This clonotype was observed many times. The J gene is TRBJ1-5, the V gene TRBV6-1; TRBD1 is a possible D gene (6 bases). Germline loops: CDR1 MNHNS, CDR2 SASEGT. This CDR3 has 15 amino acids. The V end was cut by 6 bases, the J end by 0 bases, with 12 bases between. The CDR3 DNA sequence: TGTGCCAGCAGCACAGGGACCGGTAGCAATCAGCCCCAGCATTTT. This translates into CASSTGTGSNQPQHF.

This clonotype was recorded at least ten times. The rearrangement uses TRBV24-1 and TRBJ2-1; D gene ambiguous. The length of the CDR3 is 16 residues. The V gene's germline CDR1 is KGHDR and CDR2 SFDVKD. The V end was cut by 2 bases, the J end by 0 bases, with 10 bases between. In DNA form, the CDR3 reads TGTGCCACCAGTGATTCTAGTTCCATCTCCTACAATGAGCAGTTCTTC. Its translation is CATSDSSSISYNEQFF.

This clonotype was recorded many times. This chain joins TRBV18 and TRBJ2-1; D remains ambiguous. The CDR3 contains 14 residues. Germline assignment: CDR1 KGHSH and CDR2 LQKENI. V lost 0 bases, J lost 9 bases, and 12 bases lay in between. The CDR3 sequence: CASSPPVAMVEQFF. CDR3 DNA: TGTGCCAGCTCACCACCGGTCGCAATGGTTGAGCAGTTCTTC.

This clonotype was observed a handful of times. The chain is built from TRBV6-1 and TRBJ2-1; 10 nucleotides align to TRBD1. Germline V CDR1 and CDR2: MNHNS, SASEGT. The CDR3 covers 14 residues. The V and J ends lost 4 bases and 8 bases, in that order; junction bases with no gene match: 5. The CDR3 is CASSVGTGDYEQFF. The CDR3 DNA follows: TGTGCCAGCAGTGTTGGGACAGGGGACTATGAGCAGTTCTTC.

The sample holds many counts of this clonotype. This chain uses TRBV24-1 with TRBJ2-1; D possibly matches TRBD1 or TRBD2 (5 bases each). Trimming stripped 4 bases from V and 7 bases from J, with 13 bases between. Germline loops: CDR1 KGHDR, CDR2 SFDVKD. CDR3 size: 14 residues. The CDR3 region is CATSESGRINEQFF. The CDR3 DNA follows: TGTGCCACCAGTGAATCGGGACGGATAAATGAGCAGTTCTTC.

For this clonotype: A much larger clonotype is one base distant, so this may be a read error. The CDR3 sequence is CACRDSGLRETQYF. The CDR3 bases are TGTGCCTGCCGGGACAGTGGGCTGAGAGAGACCCAGTACTTC. The V and J genes are TRBV30 and TRBJ2-5, with 7 bases fitting TRBD1. This CDR3 has 14 amino acids. The J segment lost 4 bases and the V segment lost 6 bases, leaving 11 bases of the junction unmatched. The V gene's germline CDR1 is GTSNPN and CDR2 SVGIG (reference sequence).

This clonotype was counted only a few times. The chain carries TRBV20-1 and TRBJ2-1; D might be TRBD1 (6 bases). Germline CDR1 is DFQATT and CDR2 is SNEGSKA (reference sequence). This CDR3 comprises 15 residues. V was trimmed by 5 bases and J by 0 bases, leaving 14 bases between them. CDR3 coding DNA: TGCAGTGCTCGTTTGGGGGCAGTCTCCTACAATGAGCAGTTCTTC. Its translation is CSARLGAVSYNEQFF.

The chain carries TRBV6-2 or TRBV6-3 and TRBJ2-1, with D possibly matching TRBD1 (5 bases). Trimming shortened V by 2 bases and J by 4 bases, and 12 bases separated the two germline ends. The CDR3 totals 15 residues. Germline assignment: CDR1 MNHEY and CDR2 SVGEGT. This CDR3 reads CASSYPTGQYNEQFF. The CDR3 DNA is TGTGCCAGCAGTTACCCGACCGGACAATACAATGAGCAGTTCTTC.